This passage covers 8 T cell receptor beta chains from one sample sequenced in a study of tumor-infiltrating lymphocytes in primary liver carcinoma. RNA was extracted from whole blood without cell sorting, alongside germline DNA. TCR beta cDNA came from about 0.55 ug total RNA, primed with a constant-region primer. Amplification in three nested multiplex PCR rounds with slightly modified ARM-PCR gave rise to TCR beta libraries. TRBV1-TRBV30 forward primers paired with a C-beta reverse primer drove the first two PCR rounds, about 9 cycles each. TCRdb called the multiplex PCR reads again in MiXCR, with one record for every CDR3 protein. The data hold about 310,000 distinct CDR3 sequences, with more than 55% observed a single time. Sequencing used peripheral blood. The receptors originated from a woman aged 25 to 39 with primary liver carcinoma and hepatitis B virus infection.

The chain is built from TRBV12-3 or TRBV12-4 and TRBJ2-7; 12 bases are shared with TRBD2. The CDR3 spans 19 residues. V lost 6 bases and J lost 0; bases outside the gene matches: 15. The CDR3 protein is CASSSPRGGLAGNSYEQYF. CDR3 DNA: TGTGCCAGCAGCTCCCCCCGGGGAGGACTAGCGGGAAACTCCTACGAGCAGTACTTC.

This sequence joins TRBV5-4 and TRBJ2-7, with TRBD1 identical over 10 bases. CDR1 is SGHNT, CDR2 YYREEE, per germline (reference sequence). The CDR3 is 16 amino acids. Trimming cost V 4 bases and J 5 bases; bases outside gene matches: 12. CDR3 sequence (DNA): TGTGCCAGCAGCACCCCGACAGGGGGCAAAGGGAACGAGCAGTACTTC. This gives the protein CASSTPTGGKGNEQYF. The full variable domain, rest sourced from reference TRBV5-4 and TRBJ2-7, is ETGVTQSPTHLIKTRGQQVTLRCSSQSGHNTVSWYQQALGQGPQFIFQYYREEENGRGNFPPRFSGLQFPNYSSELNVNALELDDSALYLCASSTPTGGKGNEQYFGPGTRLTVT.

The table lists this clonotype with many counts. This chain uses TRBV6-2 or TRBV6-3 with TRBJ2-3, with D hard to call. Trimming removed 5 bases from V and 6 bases from J, with 9 bases in between. CDR1 MNHEY and CDR2 SVGEGT come from the germline V gene. This CDR3 comprises 12 residues. The CDR3 spells CASSSTTDTQYF. The CDR3 DNA is TGTGCCAGCAGTAGCACAACGGATACGCAGTATTTT.

CDR3 sequence reads: CASSSTGTSGRNEQFF. As DNA, the CDR3 is TGTGCCAGCAGTTCAACCGGGACTAGCGGGAGAAATGAGCAGTTCTTC. The rearrangement links TRBV28 to TRBJ2-1, with 14 bases that match TRBD2. Germline trimming cut 4 bases from V and 7 bases from J; bases unmatched to any gene: 6. Germline V gene lookup returns CDR1 MDHEN and CDR2 SYDVKM. This CDR3 has 16 amino acids.

Turning to this clonotype: As the CDR3 is not closed by the conserved phenylalanine or tryptophan, this likely results from a read error. The chain uses TRBV11-1 and TRBJ2-3; tentative D call: TRBD2 (5 bases). The CDR3 has 15 residues. Germline assignment: CDR1 SGHAT and CDR2 FQDESV (reference sequence). DNA of the CDR3: TGTGGCAACAGCTTAGAGCACCGGGAATTAGATACGCAGTATTAT. It specifies CGNSLEHRELDTQYY.

Of note for this clonotype: This CDR3 fails to terminate in the conserved phenylalanine or tryptophan, so it likely reflects a read error. This chain uses TRBV11-3 with TRBJ2-3; the D gene is possibly TRBD1 (6 bases). The CDR3 consists of 15 residues. Trimming left V 6 bases short and J 2 bases short, with 15 bases between. Germline lookup yields CDR1 SGHNT and CDR2 YENEEA. CDR3 DNA sequence: TGTGCCAGCAGACAGGGCAGTACTAACACAGATACGCAGTATATT. The encoded protein is CASRQGSTNTDTQYI.

As concerns this clonotype: This may be a read error: a much more frequent sequence differs by one nucleotide. V usage is TRBV12-3 or TRBV12-4 and J usage is TRBJ1-2; a possible D gene is TRBD1 (6 bases). The CDR3 length is 13 residues. CDR3 DNA sequence: TGTGCCTGCAGTTTGCAGGGGTACGATGGCTACACCTTC. The encoded protein is CACSLQGYDGYTF.

This clonotype was recorded many times. This chain joins TRBV29-1 and TRBJ2-3; TRBD2 might be the D (5 bases). The length of the CDR3 is 15 residues. V lost 4 bases, J lost 4 bases, and 18 bases lay in between. From germline, CDR1 is SQVTM and CDR2 ANQGSEA. The CDR3 DNA reads as TGCAGCGTTGTAGGATTAGGGCGGGTTTCAGATACGCAGTATTTT. This translates into CSVVGLGRVSDTQYF.